This TCR beta chain originates from a study of CD8 T cells in ankylosing spondylitis. Notes on the study in general: Blood of patients with ankylosing spondylitis appeared to be characterized by a TCR beta motif of eight highly homologous variants. From matched ankylosing spondylitis synovial fluid, disease-linked clones were reportedly recovered at significantly enriched levels. Clones linked to disease, bearing a CD8+ phenotype, were relatively rare in peripheral blood.

The TCR beta libraries were generated through quantitative 5'-RACE incorporating molecular barcodes. TCRdb reprocessed the 5' RACE reads via MiXCR and lists one record per CDR3 protein. The sample has 500,000 to 650,000 distinct CDR3 sequences, about 5.7% seen once; the top ten hold around 3.4%. Trimming took 0 bases from V and 5 from J; bases not matched to a gene: 8. This CDR3 contains 16 residues. Germline assignment: CDR1 LNHNV and CDR2 YYDKDF (reference sequence). This clonotype was seen many times. What it binds is unknown. This receptor was obtained from a male donor with ankylosing spondylitis. The sample comprised blood, either unsorted or a sorted T cell fraction (not recorded which). This chain links TRBV15 with TRBJ2-5; 8 nucleotides align to TRBD1. In DNA form, the CDR3 reads TGTGCCACCAGCAGAGAACTGACAGGGGTAGGGGAGACCCAGTACTTC. This sequence encodes CATSRELTGVGETQYF.